A single count supports the clone carrying this T cell receptor beta chain. Other DNA sequences in the same sample also yield this CDR3. Looked up from germline, CDR1 is MNHEY and CDR2 is SVGAGI. The CDR3 runs to 16 residues. Trimming left V 0 bases short and J 1 base short, with 7 bases between. This sample was included in a study of shared clonotypes between healthy human individuals. Using immunoSEQ multiplex PCR, the repertoire was profiled, and TCRdb retains in-frame clones only, with some absent. The data hold millions of clones, with 85% to 95% observed a single time. The chain recombines TRBV6-5 with TRBJ1-6; a weak D match, TRBD1 (5 bases). The clonotype was recovered from a man younger than 35 in good health. The sample comprised naive CD4+ T cells sorted from blood. Described subset: CD45RA+ positively selected. CDR3 sequence reads: CASSYSAGSYNSPLHF. The CDR3 DNA sequence: TGTGCCAGCAGTTACTCAGCAGGGTCCTATAATTCACCCCTCCACTTT.